Listed below are T cell receptor beta chains from one sample, sequenced in a study of blood T cells in healthy people across ages. TCRdb analysed the 5' RACE reads with MiXCR anew, one entry per CDR3 protein. The table includes 800,000 to 950,000 distinct CDR3 sequences, 35% to 40% detected once. The sequencing sample was made of blood. The receptors stem from a man younger than 35 in good health. Each CDR3 is given without its conserved first and last residue.

CDR3aa: ASSAEGFEPNQPQH
v_gene: TRBV6-1
len: 14

CDR3aa: ASSPMAGYNEQF
v_gene: TRBV3-1
len: 12

CDR3aa: ASSVPLAGRADTQY
v_gene: TRBV9
len: 14

CDR3aa: ATLTLPRFRQGFHGYT
v_gene: TRBV6-1
len: 16

CDR3aa: ASGPGGNTQY
v_gene: TRBV12-5
len: 10

CDR3aa: SASETGSLNEKLF
v_gene: TRBV20-1
len: 13

CDR3aa: ASSFSGDYNEQF
v_gene: TRBV11-3
len: 12

CDR3aa: ASSGRGALYEQY
v_gene: TRBV12-3/TRBV12-4
len: 12

CDR3aa: SVKGPGEAF
v_gene: TRBV29-1
len: 9

CDR3aa: SVSVNYGYT
v_gene: TRBV20-1
len: 9

CDR3aa: GARRPPGEDTQY
v_gene: TRBV20-1
len: 12

CDR3aa: SGIGDFGDEQF
v_gene: TRBV20-1
len: 11

CDR3aa: ASSQDRQGLGYT
v_gene: TRBV4-1
len: 12

CDR3aa: ASSLRLLNTGELF
v_gene: TRBV12-3/TRBV12-4
len: 13

CDR3aa: ASSLVRGPHVQY
v_gene: TRBV7-2
len: 12

CDR3aa: ANSLPGTEAF
v_gene: TRBV12-3/TRBV12-4
len: 10

CDR3aa: ASSTTTGGTEAF
v_gene: TRBV7-9
len: 12

CDR3aa: ASSLRGRGQHPENTEAF
v_gene: TRBV5-1
len: 17

CDR3aa: ASSELAASIQY
v_gene: TRBV25-1
len: 11

CDR3aa: SARGRTSGGGTDTQY
v_gene: TRBV20-1
len: 15

CDR3aa: SASRGGASSYNEQY
v_gene: TRBV20-1
len: 14

CDR3aa: ASSQSRDYPGNEQF
v_gene: TRBV4-3
len: 14

CDR3aa: ASSGGDRGPEKLF
v_gene: TRBV5-1
len: 13

CDR3aa: ASSYGGRSHTDTQY
v_gene: TRBV6-2/TRBV6-3
len: 14

CDR3aa: ASSPRGVRRPNYGYT
v_gene: TRBV7-2
len: 15

CDR3aa: SAAGDREDGYT
v_gene: TRBV20-1
len: 11

CDR3aa: ATSHWAYNEQY
v_gene: TRBV15
len: 11

CDR3aa: SVKPGPQNTEAF
v_gene: TRBV29-1
len: 12

CDR3aa: ASSETRTYNEQY
v_gene: TRBV6-1
len: 12

CDR3aa: AIRTAGGDSPPH
v_gene: TRBV10-3
len: 12

CDR3aa: SARDNPAYEQY
v_gene: TRBV29-1
len: 11

CDR3aa: ASSLEQATFGYT
v_gene: TRBV7-9
len: 12

CDR3aa: SARKGNYGYT
v_gene: TRBV20-1
len: 10

CDR3aa: ASSSTVHYGYT
v_gene: TRBV6-5
len: 11